This note documents a single T cell receptor (beta chain) sequence. Its antigen remains unknown. The sample is drawn from a study of CD8 T cells in ankylosing spondylitis. 5'-RACE, quantitative and with molecular barcodes, yielded the TCR beta libraries. TCRdb passed the 5' RACE reads through MiXCR, listing each CDR3 protein once. Of about 280,000 distinct CDR3 sequences in the sample, around 20% were seen once. Study observations and caveats: A CD8+ phenotype characterized the disease-linked clones, which were relatively rare in peripheral blood. For ankylosing spondylitis blood, a TCR beta motif of under 10 highly homologous variants appeared characteristic.

The CDR3 has 16 amino acids. CDR1 and CDR2 from the germline V gene are WNHNN and SYGVQD (reference sequence). The ends lost 2 bases at V and 5 bases at J; junction bases unmatched: 7. The sequencing input was blood, either unsorted or a sorted T cell fraction (not recorded which). The chain uses TRBV10-1 and TRBJ2-5, with TRBD2 matching 11 bases. This clonotype was sampled from a male donor with ankylosing spondylitis or in good health (not recorded which). The CDR3 loop reads CASSETSGRTVETQYF. CDR3 coding DNA: TGCGCCAGCAGTGAGACTAGCGGGAGAACTGTGGAGACCCAGTACTTC.